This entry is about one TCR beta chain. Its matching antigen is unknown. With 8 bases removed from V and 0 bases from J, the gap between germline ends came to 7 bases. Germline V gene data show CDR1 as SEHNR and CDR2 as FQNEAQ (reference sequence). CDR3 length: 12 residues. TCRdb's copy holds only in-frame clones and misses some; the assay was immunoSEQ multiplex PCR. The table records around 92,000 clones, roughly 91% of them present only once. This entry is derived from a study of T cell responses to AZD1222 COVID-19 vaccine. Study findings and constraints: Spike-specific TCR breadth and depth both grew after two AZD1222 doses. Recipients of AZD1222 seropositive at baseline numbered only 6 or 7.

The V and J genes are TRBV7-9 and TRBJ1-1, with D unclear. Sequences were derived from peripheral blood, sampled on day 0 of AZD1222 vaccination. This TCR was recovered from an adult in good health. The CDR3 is CASDGLNTEAFF. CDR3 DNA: TGTGCCAGCGACGGACTGAACACTGAAGCTTTCTTT.